This T cell receptor beta chain is from a study of blood T cell repertoires in COVID-19. The CDR3 runs to 15 residues. The ends lost 7 bases at V and 7 bases at J; junction bases unmatched: 11. Germline CDR1 LNHDA, CDR2 SQIVND (reference sequence). Study members were between about 18 and 100 years old and lived in 24 US regions. TCRdb's copy holds only in-frame clones and misses some; the assay was immunoSEQ multiplex PCR. The table includes 150,000 or so clones, 87% detected once. This TCR derives from a woman aged 35 to 49 who had been exposed to COVID-19. The V gene is TRBV19, the J gene TRBJ1-5; 9 positions match TRBD1. Material for sequencing was PBMCs or T cells enriched from blood (not recorded which). This chain's CDR3 is CASTLRGQGEQPQHF. CDR3 nucleotide sequence: TGTGCCAGTACCCTCCGGGGACAGGGAGAGCAGCCCCAGCATTTT.